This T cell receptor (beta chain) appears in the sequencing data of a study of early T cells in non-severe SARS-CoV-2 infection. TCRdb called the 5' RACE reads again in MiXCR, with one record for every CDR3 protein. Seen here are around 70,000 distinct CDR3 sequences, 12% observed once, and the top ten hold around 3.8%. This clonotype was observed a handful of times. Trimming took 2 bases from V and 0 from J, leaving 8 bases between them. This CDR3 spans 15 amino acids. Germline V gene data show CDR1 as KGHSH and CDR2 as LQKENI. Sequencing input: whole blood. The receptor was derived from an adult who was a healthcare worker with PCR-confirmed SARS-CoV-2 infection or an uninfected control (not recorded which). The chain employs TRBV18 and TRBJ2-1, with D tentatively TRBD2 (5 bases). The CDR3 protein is CASSPISASYNEQFF. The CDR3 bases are TGTGCCAGCTCACCAATTAGCGCCTCCTACAATGAGCAGTTCTTC.